Sequencing of this T cell receptor beta chain was carried out in a study of cytomegalovirus exposure and HLA in healthy donors. The CDR3 has 16 residues. V shed 5 bases and J 2 bases; nucleotides not matched to a gene: 7. Germline loops: CDR1 SGHAT, CDR2 FQDESV (reference sequence). Libraries were prepared by immunoSEQ multiplex PCR; TCRdb keeps only in-frame clonotypes and omits some of them. The sample includes 100,000 or so clones, approximately 94% of them seen just once. Sequenced sample: PBMCs. The chain employs TRBV11-1 and TRBJ1-1; 11 bases line up with TRBD1. The sequence was collected from a woman aged 18-30 years in good health and CMV-seronegative. CDR3 residues: CASSQGQGGVNTEAFF. CDR3 nucleotides: TGTGCCAGCAGCCAGGGACAGGGGGGGGTCAACACTGAAGCTTTCTTT.